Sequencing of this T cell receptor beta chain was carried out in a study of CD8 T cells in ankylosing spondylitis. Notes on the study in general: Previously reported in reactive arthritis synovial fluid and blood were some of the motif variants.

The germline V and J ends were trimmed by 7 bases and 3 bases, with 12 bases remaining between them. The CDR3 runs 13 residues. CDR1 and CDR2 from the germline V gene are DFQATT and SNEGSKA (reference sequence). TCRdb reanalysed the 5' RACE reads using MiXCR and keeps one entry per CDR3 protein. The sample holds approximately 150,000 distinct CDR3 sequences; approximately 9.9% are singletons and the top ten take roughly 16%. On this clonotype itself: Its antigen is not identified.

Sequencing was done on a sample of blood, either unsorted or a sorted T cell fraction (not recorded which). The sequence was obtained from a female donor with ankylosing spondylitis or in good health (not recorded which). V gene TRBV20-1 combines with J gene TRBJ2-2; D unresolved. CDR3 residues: CSVTPSYTGELFF. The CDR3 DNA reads TGCAGTGTTACCCCCAGCTACACCGGGGAGCTGTTTTTT.